Listed here are 32 T cell receptor beta chains from one sample, sequenced in a study of blood T cell repertoires in COVID-19. Measured with immunoSEQ multiplex PCR; TCRdb has only the in-frame clones, and not every one. The sample lists roughly 670,000 clones; 75% to 90% were seen once. Sequenced input: peripheral blood. Every receptor here comes from a woman younger than 30 with acute or convalescent COVID-19.

The chain carries TRBV14 and TRBJ2-5; D possibly corresponds to TRBD2 (7 bases). Deletions cut 3 bases from V and 4 bases from J, with 18 bases between. This CDR3 region has 16 residues. Germline CDR1 SGHDN, CDR2 FVKESK. DNA for the CDR3: TGTGCCAGCAGCCAGCTAAGGGGGGGCGCGGGAGAGACCCAGTACTTC. Its protein is CASSQLRGGAGETQYF.

This clone was observed a few times. The chain employs TRBV21-1 and TRBJ1-5; TRBD1, the table's D call, was not compared with the DNA. TRBV21-1 constitutes a pseudogene. CDR3 length equals 15 residues. The CDR3 bases are TGTGCCAGCAGCAAAGAAAACAGGGGGAATCAGCCCCAGCATTTT. Its protein is CASSKENRGNQPQHF.

The rearrangement links TRBV5-1 to TRBJ1-4, with 10 bases aligning to TRBD1. The CDR3 runs 20 residues. Germline CDR1 SGHRS, CDR2 YFSETQ. Trimming took 9 bases from V and 8 from J; bases not matched to a gene: 28. Here the CDR3 DNA reads TGCGCCACCGCAAGAGACCCGGACAGGGGGACTCGCCGGGAGTTGGAAAAACTGTTTTTT. It yields the protein CATARDPDRGTRRELEKLFF.

The rearrangement links TRBV5-1 to TRBJ1-4; 11 bases agree with TRBD1. Looked up from germline, CDR1 is SGHRS and CDR2 is YFSETQ. The CDR3 consists of 20 residues. J gave up 6 bases and V 4 bases, and 20 bases lay outside the gene matches. The CDR3, as DNA: TGCGCCAGCAGCCGGACCATTTCGAGGGGACAGGGGGTCGCCGATGAAAAACTGTTTTTT. It is translated as CASSRTISRGQGVADEKLFF.

The chain combines TRBV25-1 with TRBJ1-1; unclear D gene. V shed 6 bases and J shed 4 bases, with 15 bases lying between them. From germline, CDR1 is MGHDK and CDR2 SYGVNS. The CDR3 contains 14 residues. The CDR3 is CASRSTIQSTEAFF. CDR3 nucleotide sequence: TGTGCCAGCAGATCCACTATCCAAAGCACTGAAGCTTTCTTT.

This chain uses TRBV27 with TRBJ1-1, with D hard to call. Germline lookup yields CDR1 MNHEY and CDR2 SMNVEV (reference sequence). This CDR3 contains 16 residues. Deletions cut 8 bases from V and 2 bases from J, with 21 bases between. The CDR3 sequence is CASCDIGRTGNTEAFF. CDR3 DNA sequence: TGTGCCAGCTGCGATATTGGGAGGACGGGTAACACTGAAGCTTTCTTT.

The chain couples TRBV19 to TRBJ1-1, with unresolved D. CDR1 and CDR2 from the germline V gene are LNHDA and SQIVND (reference sequence). The CDR3 extends over 14 amino acids. V was trimmed by 2 bases and J by 3 bases, leaving 10 bases between them. The CDR3 bases are TGTGCCAGTAGTATAACGGGGATTGACACTGAAGCTTTCTTT. This translates into CASSITGIDTEAFF.

This rearrangement joins TRBV7-8 to TRBJ2-1; the match to TRBD2 covers 7 bases. Germline CDR1 is SGHVS and CDR2 is FQNEAQ. Germline trimming cut 1 base from V and 8 bases from J; bases unmatched to any gene: 17. The CDR3 consists of 18 residues. CDR3 region: CASSLGASLKGLLHEQFF. CDR3 nucleotides: TGTGCCAGCAGCTTAGGAGCTTCGCTGAAGGGACTACTCCATGAGCAGTTCTTC.

J is TRBJ2-1 and V is TRBV11-3; TRBD1 matches at 7 bases. CDR3 length equals 14 residues. The junction had 5 bases not matched to a gene; V was cut back by 4 bases and J by 5 bases. Germline CDR1 and CDR2: SGHNT and YENEEA. CDR3 sequence (DNA): TGTGCCAGCAGCTCCGGGACAGTAGACAATGAGCAGTTCTTC. This gives the protein CASSSGTVDNEQFF.

This clone came up once. A junction end diverges from the germline sequence, so it may reflect a read error. This chain connects TRBV7-9 to TRBJ1-5; D gene ambiguous. The CDR3 has 12 residues. Germline V gene lookup returns CDR1 SEHNR and CDR2 FQNEAQ (reference sequence). This CDR3 is CASSLALQPQHF. CDR3 nucleotides: TGTGCCAGCAGCCTAGCTCTCCAGCCCCAGCATTTT.

This rearrangement joins TRBV5-4 to TRBJ2-5; possibly TRBD2 for D (5 bases). The ends were cut back, 4 bases at V and 7 bases at J, with 14 bases in the middle. CDR1 is SGHNT, CDR2 YYREEE, per germline (reference sequence). The CDR3 extends over 13 amino acids. The CDR3 region has the DNA TGTGCCAGCAGCCCTCGTGGTGCGGGGACCCAGTACTTC. It is translated as CASSPRGAGTQYF.

This clone has a single count. The chain links TRBV11-2 to TRBJ2-5, with 7 bases that match TRBD1. Germline CDR1 is SGHAT and CDR2 is FQNNGV. This CDR3 is built from 15 residues. Trimming cost V 6 bases and J 7 bases; bases outside gene matches: 14. The DNA of the CDR3 is TGTGCCAGCAGGACGTACAGGGGATTAGGCGGGACCCAGTACTTC. It specifies CASRTYRGLGGTQYF.

The J gene is TRBJ1-2, the V gene TRBV13; D is possibly TRBD1 (6 bases). CDR1 PRHDT and CDR2 FYEKMQ come from the germline V gene (reference sequence). The CDR3 totals 14 residues. The V end lost 4 bases, the J end lost 3 bases, and 12 bases lay between the germline ends. The CDR3 reads CASSSRRTDYGYTF. In DNA, the CDR3 is TGTGCCAGCAGCTCTAGACGGACAGACTATGGCTACACCTTC. Combining the CDR3 with reference TRBV13 and TRBJ1-2 gives the whole variable domain AAGVIQSPRHLIKEKRETATLKCYPIPRHDTVYWYQQGPGQDPQFLISFYEKMQSDKGSIPDRFSAQQFSDYHSELNMSSLELGDSALYFCASSSRRTDYGYTFGSGTRLTVV.

The CDR3 nucleotides are TGCGCCAGCAGCCCCTCACCGGCCCAGGTAAACACTGAAGCTTTCTTT. The encoded protein is CASSPSPAQVNTEAFF. This chain links TRBV4-1 with TRBJ1-1, with D uncertain. Trimming removed 4 bases from V and 2 bases from J, with 17 bases in between. The CDR3 runs to 16 residues. CDR1 MGHRA and CDR2 YSYEKL come from the germline V gene.

This clone was detected a few times. The gene calls are TRBV27 and TRBJ1-1; TRBD1 agrees at 7 bases. CDR1 is MNHEY, CDR2 SMNVEV, per germline (reference sequence). This CDR3 has 14 residues. V shed 3 bases, J shed 6 bases, and the junction held 7 bases outside the gene matches. CDR3 DNA sequence: TGTGCCAGCAGTTTTCAGGGGGGTAGCGCTGAAGCTTTCTTT. Protein product: CASSFQGGSAEAFF.

This chain connects TRBV5-8 to TRBJ2-7; TRBD1 is a possible D gene (6 bases). Trimming took 2 bases from V and 2 from J, leaving 14 bases between them. This CDR3 spans 15 amino acids. Germline V lookup: CDR1 SGHTS, CDR2 YDEGEE. CDR3 protein: CASSLGDKETYEQYF. The CDR3 DNA reads as TGTGCCAGCAGCTTAGGGGACAAGGAGACCTACGAGCAGTACTTC.

The genes are TRBV24-1 and TRBJ1-2; TRBD1 is a possible D gene (6 bases). The germline V and J ends were trimmed by 7 bases and 8 bases, with 16 bases remaining between them. The CDR3 consists of 13 residues. Per germline, CDR1 KGHDR and CDR2 SFDVKD. The CDR3, as DNA: TGTGCCACCAGCGCCACAGGGTCGAAGGGCTACACCTTC. Translated: CATSATGSKGYTF.

The chain carries TRBV10-3 and TRBJ2-2, with D maybe TRBD2 (5 bases). V lost 6 bases and J lost 4, with 18 bases in between. The germline CDR1 and CDR2 sequences are ENHRY and SYGVKD. The CDR3 spans 16 residues. As DNA, the CDR3 is TGTGCCATCAGGAATTTCGACGGCAGCGGCACCGGGGAGCTGTTTTTT. As protein: CAIRNFDGSGTGELFF.

The chain recombines TRBV10-3 with TRBJ1-2; 8 nucleotides align to TRBD1. Germline CDR1 ENHRY, CDR2 SYGVKD. CDR3 length: 14 residues. V dropped 4 bases and J dropped 4; count of bases not matched to a gene: 5. The CDR3 protein is CAISALDRGYGYTF. CDR3 bases: TGTGCCATCAGTGCCCTAGACAGGGGCTATGGCTACACCTTC.

J is TRBJ2-1 and V is TRBV6-2 or TRBV6-3; possibly TRBD1 for D (5 bases). Trimming removed 6 bases from V and 0 bases from J, with 12 bases in between. CDR3 length: 15 amino acids. Germline values: CDR1 MNHEY, CDR2 SVGEGT. The CDR3 DNA sequence: TGTGCCAGCAGCTCTACAGGCCGCTCCTACAATGAGCAGTTCTTC. Protein product: CASSSTGRSYNEQFF.

This chain uses TRBV19 with TRBJ1-2; 11 bases match TRBD1. Per the germline V gene, CDR1 is LNHDA and CDR2 is SQIVND (reference sequence). The CDR3 contains 15 residues. V shed 7 bases, J shed 0 bases, and the junction held 4 bases outside the gene matches. The CDR3 protein is CASTRTGGPNYGYTF. The CDR3 coding sequence is TGTGCCAGTACGAGGACAGGGGGCCCTAACTATGGCTACACCTTC.

The chain combines TRBV24-1 with TRBJ1-4; D unresolved. Trimming cost V 2 bases and J 11 bases, with 11 bases left between them. This CDR3 spans 13 amino acids. CDR1 and CDR2 from the germline V gene are KGHDR and SFDVKD. The CDR3 DNA is TGTGCCACCAGTGATTCCAGGACGGGGAAACTGTTTTTT. Translated: CATSDSRTGKLFF.

Remarks on this clone: The sample contains more than one DNA sequence encoding this CDR3. V usage is TRBV5-6 and J usage is TRBJ1-2; 8 bases map to TRBD1. CDR3 length: 13 residues. The germline gives CDR1 SGHDT, CDR2 YYEEEE. J lost 2 bases, V lost 3 bases, and 0 bases had no gene match. The DNA for the CDR3 is TGTGCCAGCAGCTGGACAGGGAACTATGGCTACACCTTC. Amino acids: CASSWTGNYGYTF.

The chain links TRBV6-2 or TRBV6-3 to TRBJ2-7; maybe TRBD1 (5 bases). The CDR3 is made up of 12 amino acids. The V end was cut by 5 bases, the J end by 2 bases, with 7 bases between. Germline assignment: CDR1 MNHEY and CDR2 SVGEGT. The CDR3 is CASSQGPYEQYF. The CDR3 bases are TGTGCCAGCAGTCAGGGCCCCTACGAGCAGTACTTC.

This clone came up once. The chain joins TRBV2 to TRBJ1-5; TRBD1 aligns across 7 bases. Germline V gene data show CDR1 as SNHLY and CDR2 as FYNNEI. This CDR3 is 15 amino acids long. After removal of 7 bases from V and 4 bases from J, the junction contained 10 bases not matched to a gene. The CDR3 sequence is CASTAEGAGNQPQHF. CDR3 nucleotide sequence: TGTGCCAGCACCGCGGAGGGGGCCGGGAATCAGCCCCAGCATTTT.

This chain links TRBV11-2 with TRBJ1-6; TRBD1 is a possible D gene (6 bases). The CDR3 loop spans 15 amino acids. Trimming removed 7 bases from V and 0 bases from J, with 10 bases in between. Germline-derived CDR1 and CDR2 are SGHAT and FQNNGV. The DNA for the CDR3 is TGTGCCAGCACCGGACAGAACTCCTATAATTCACCCCTCCACTTT. Translation gives CASTGQNSYNSPLHF.

Concerning this clone itself: Other DNA sequences in the same sample also yield this CDR3. The chain combines TRBV6-1 with TRBJ1-1; tentatively, D is TRBD1 (5 bases). This CDR3 spans 13 amino acids. CDR1 and CDR2 from the germline V gene are MNHNS and SASEGT. The germline V and J ends were trimmed by 6 bases and 1 base, with 9 bases remaining between them. As DNA, the CDR3 is TGTGCCAGCAGCGACGGACAGAACACTGAAGCTTTCTTT. The encoded protein is CASSDGQNTEAFF.

The chain recombines TRBV11-3 with TRBJ1-1, with unresolved D. The CDR3 runs to 9 residues. The V gene lost 7 bases and the J gene lost 10 bases, with 7 bases spanning the gap. Germline assignment: CDR1 SGHNT and CDR2 YENEEA. The CDR3 spells CASKTTAFF. The CDR3 DNA reads TGTGCCAGCAAAACAACAGCTTTCTTT. The complete variable domain, with remaining parts taken from reference TRBV11-3 and TRBJ1-1, reads EAGVVQSPRYKIIEKKQPVAFWCNPISGHNTLYWYLQNLGQGPELLIRYENEEAVDDSQLPKDRFSAERLKGVDSTLKIQPAELGDSAVYLCASKTTAFFGQGTRLTVV.

This clone was seen only once. The CDR3 loop is CASHRTSGGAKYNEQFF. Written as DNA, the CDR3 is TGTGCCAGCCACAGGACTAGCGGGGGGGCCAAATACAATGAGCAGTTCTTC. The chain is built from TRBV5-5 and TRBJ2-1; 15 bases are shared with TRBD2. Unmatched junction bases numbered 9, after V lost 7 bases and J lost 4 bases. The CDR3 totals 17 residues. CDR1 and CDR2 from the germline V gene are SGHKS and YYEKEE (reference sequence). Full variable domain (remainder filled in from reference TRBV5-5 and TRBJ2-1): DAGVTQSPTHLIKTRGQQVTLRCSPISGHKSVSWYQQVLGQGPQFIFQYYEKEERGRGNFPDRFSARQFPNYSSELNVNALLLGDSALYLCASHRTSGGAKYNEQFFGPGTRLTVL.

This clone has a single count. V is TRBV29-1 and J is TRBJ1-6; D might be TRBD1 (6 bases). Germline CDR1 reads SQVTM; CDR2 reads ANQGSEA. V was cut by 5 bases and J by 4 bases, with 9 bases left in between. CDR3 length equals 13 residues. CDR3 loop: CSVSRGYNSPLHF. The CDR3 bases are TGCAGCGTTTCCAGGGGTTATAATTCACCCCTCCACTTT.

The rearrangement links TRBV11-2 to TRBJ1-1; no clear D gene. V was trimmed by 1 base and J by 4 bases, leaving 10 bases between them. Germline-derived CDR1 and CDR2 are SGHAT and FQNNGV. This CDR3 contains 14 residues. The CDR3 DNA follows: TGTGCCAGCAGCTTAGGGCCCCCTGGCACTGAAGCTTTCTTT. Amino acid sequence: CASSLGPPGTEAFF.

This clone occurred once. V is TRBV30 and J is TRBJ1-2, with unresolved D. The V end lost 5 bases, the J end lost 7 bases, and 17 bases lay between the germline ends. The CDR3 covers 13 residues. In germline, CDR1 is GTSNPN, CDR2 SVGIG (reference sequence). In DNA, the CDR3 is TGTGCCTGGCGACCACGGTTCTCGGGTGGCTACACCTTC. This encodes CAWRPRFSGGYTF.